One and the same sample provided the 4 T cell receptor beta chains below, sequenced in a study of blood T cell repertoires in COVID-19. Clones were read by immunoSEQ multiplex PCR, and TCRdb kept only the in-frame ones, dropping some. There are about 82,000 clones in the sample; around 89% occur only once, and 1% to 1.5% lies in the top ten. Sample: PBMCs or T cells enriched from blood (not recorded which). Receptor source: a woman between 45 and 60 years old with acute COVID-19.

The V call is TRBV7-9, the J call TRBJ1-1, with 7 bases aligning to TRBD1. Unmatched junction bases numbered 7, after V lost 4 bases and J lost 5 bases. The length of the CDR3 is 14 residues. The V gene's germline CDR1 is SEHNR and CDR2 FQNEAQ (reference sequence). As DNA, the CDR3 is TGTGCCAGCAGCTCCCAGGGGGGAGGAACTGAAGCTTTCTTT. Protein product: CASSSQGGGTEAFF.

The chain combines TRBV7-9 with TRBJ1-1; 10 nucleotides align to TRBD1. The CDR3 is 13 amino acids. Germline CDR1 is SEHNR and CDR2 is FQNEAQ (reference sequence). The ends lost 5 bases at V and 5 bases at J; junction bases unmatched: 2. CDR3 in amino acids: CASSGQGGTEAFF. The CDR3 bases are TGTGCCAGCAGCGGACAGGGGGGAACTGAAGCTTTCTTT. The variable domain in full, with the rest retrieved from reference TRBV7-9 and TRBJ1-1, is DTGVSQNPRHKITKRGQNVTFRCDPISEHNRLYWYRQTLGQGPEFLTYFQNEAQLEKSRLLSDRFSAERPKGSFSTLEIQRTEQGDSAMYLCASSGQGGTEAFFGQGTRLTVV.

This clone was observed once. This chain joins TRBV25-1 and TRBJ2-7; TRBD2 matches at 8 bases. Germline V gene data show CDR1 as MGHDK and CDR2 as SYGVNS. This CDR3 has 14 amino acids. The V gene end was trimmed by 2 bases and the J gene end by 2 bases; junction bases not matched to a gene: 2. The DNA of the CDR3 is TGTGCCAGCAGTGAAACTAGCGGTCCCTACGAGCAGTACTTC. Its protein is CASSETSGPYEQYF.

This clone came up a few times. The chain joins TRBV5-1 to TRBJ1-4; D is undetermined. Germline CDR1 SGHRS, CDR2 YFSETQ. The CDR3 contains 14 residues. With 3 bases removed from V and 6 bases from J, the gap between germline ends came to 12 bases. CDR3 sequence (DNA): TGCGCCAGCAGCTCCTTCCCACCGGATGAAAAACTGTTTTTT. The encoded protein is CASSSFPPDEKLFF.